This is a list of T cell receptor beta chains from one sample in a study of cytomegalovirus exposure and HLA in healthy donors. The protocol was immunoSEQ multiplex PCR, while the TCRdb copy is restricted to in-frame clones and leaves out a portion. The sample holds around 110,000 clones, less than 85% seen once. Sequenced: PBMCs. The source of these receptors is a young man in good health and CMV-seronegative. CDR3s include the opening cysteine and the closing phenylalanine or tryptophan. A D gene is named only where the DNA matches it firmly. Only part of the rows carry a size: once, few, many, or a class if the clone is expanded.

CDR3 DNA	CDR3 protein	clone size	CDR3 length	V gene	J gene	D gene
TGTGCCAGCAGCTTAGGAGCCACAGGGGTATACGAGCAGTACTTC	CASSLGATGVYEQYF	-	15	TRBV7-2	TRBJ2-7	TRBD1
TGTGCCAGCAGCTTATGGGGACAGGGACACAATCAGCCCCAGCATTTT	CASSLWGQGHNQPQHF	-	16	TRBV7-9	TRBJ1-5	TRBD1
TGTGCCAGCGCCTCGGTGACTGAAGCTTTCTTT	CASASVTEAFF	-	11	TRBV7-9	TRBJ1-1	-
TGTGCCAGCAGCCAAGACAGGGGTTCCTATGGCTACACCTTC	CASSQDRGSYGYTF	few	14	TRBV4-2	TRBJ1-2	-
TGTGCAAGTCGCTTAGGGGGGGGGACTAGCGGCCAAGAGACCCAGTACTTC	CASRLGGGTSGQETQYF	-	17	TRBV12-2	TRBJ2-5	-
TGCGCCAGCAGCCCGCCCCGAACAGGCGCCGATGGCTACACCTTC	CASSPPRTGADGYTF	few	15	TRBV5-1	TRBJ1-2	-
TGTGCCAGCAGTGAGGGCGAAACCTACGAGCAGTACTTC	CASSEGETYEQYF	-	13	TRBV6-1	TRBJ2-7	-
TGTGCCAGTGCACCCCTCCTACTTTCTGGGGCCAACGTCCTGACTTTC	CASAPLLLSGANVLTF	-	16	TRBV19	TRBJ2-6	-
TGTGCCAGCATTGGTTCCGAGAACTATGGCTACACCTTC	CASIGSENYGYTF	-	13	TRBV6-6	TRBJ1-2	-
TGCGCCAGCAGCCAAGATTGGGGAGGCAATCAGCCCCAGCATTTT	CASSQDWGGNQPQHF	-	15	TRBV4-3	TRBJ1-5	-
TGTGCCAGCAGCGATCAGGGAGGGAGGGGCGAGCAGTACTTC	CASSDQGGRGEQYF	-	14	TRBV7-2	TRBJ2-7	TRBD2
TGTGCCAGCAGAGAAAGGGACTACTTTTACGAGCAGTACTTC	CASRERDYFYEQYF	-	14	TRBV6-6	TRBJ2-7	TRBD2
TGTGCCAGCAGTTCCGGGACAGGGGTAGAGACCCAGTACTTC	CASSSGTGVETQYF	few	14	TRBV6-6	TRBJ2-5	TRBD1
TGTGCCGTATGGGGGGGAAACACCGGGGAGCTGTTTTTT	CAVWGGNTGELFF	-	13	TRBV19	TRBJ2-2	TRBD2
TGTGCCAGCATCCAGCGGGGGACCTACAATGAGCAGTTCTTC	CASIQRGTYNEQFF	-	14	TRBV5-8	TRBJ2-1	TRBD2
TGTGCCAGCTCACTAAGGGCGGAGGCGAACACTGAAGCTTTCTTT	CASSLRAEANTEAFF	few	15	TRBV18	TRBJ1-1	-
TGCAGTGCTAGAAGGGACACAGTCCACTTT	CSARRDTVHF	once	10	TRBV20-1	TRBJ1-6	-
TGTGCCAGCAGTCGTAGGGGTATGGGGAACACCGGGGAGCTGTTTTTT	CASSRRGMGNTGELFF	-	16	TRBV28	TRBJ2-2	-
TGTGCCAGCCGGATTACAGGGTTGGGCAATGAGCAGTTCTTC	CASRITGLGNEQFF	-	14	TRBV11-2	TRBJ2-1	-
TGTGCCAGCCGGGACTCGGGGACCGGGGAGCTGTTTTTT	CASRDSGTGELFF	-	13	TRBV2	TRBJ2-2	-
TGTGCCACCAGCAACCTCGGACAACCATACGAGCAGTACTTC	CATSNLGQPYEQYF	-	14	TRBV15	TRBJ2-7	-
TGTGCCAGCAGTTACTTGACAGGGGTCGGGGAGCTGTTTTTT	CASSYLTGVGELFF	-	14	TRBV6-5	TRBJ2-2	TRBD1
TGTGCCAGCAGCCTTGACGCGGGGGCCAATGAGCAGTTCTTC	CASSLDAGANEQFF	-	14	TRBV5-4	TRBJ2-1	-
TGTGCCACCAGCGGACCCTGGCGGGACGAAGAGACCCAGTACTTC	CATSGPWRDEETQYF	-	15	TRBV15	TRBJ2-5	-
TGTGCCAGCAGCGCAGGGGGAAACATTCAGTACTTC	CASSAGGNIQYF	few	12	TRBV9	TRBJ2-4	TRBD1
TGTGCCAGCAGCGAGGACAGGGTTGAAGCTTTCTTT	CASSEDRVEAFF	-	12	TRBV7-2	TRBJ1-1	TRBD1
TGTGCTAGCAGCTTAACTTGGACAATACAAGAGACCCAGTACTTC	CASSLTWTIQETQYF	-	15	TRBV7-7	TRBJ2-5	-
TGTGCCAGCGGGAGGGAGGGCGCAAGTCAGTTCTTC	CASGREGASQFF	few	12	TRBV2	TRBJ2-1	TRBD2
TGTGCCAGCAGTGAGGGGGCGCACACAGATACGCAGTATTTT	CASSEGAHTDTQYF	-	14	TRBV6-4	TRBJ2-3	-
TGTGCCAGCAGTGACTACCGGTACTCCGGGGAGCTGTTTTTT	CASSDYRYSGELFF	-	14	TRBV6-1	TRBJ2-2	-
TGTGCCAGCAGCGGCGGGGGAGGGCGACAGGAGACCCAGTACTTC	CASSGGGGRQETQYF	few	15	TRBV9	TRBJ2-5	TRBD2